This T cell receptor beta chain was found in a study of control samples from healthy donors and cancer patients. Only in-frame clones appear in the TCRdb table, and some are missing; sequencing was by immunoSEQ multiplex PCR. The sample carries about 180,000 clones, 90% recorded once. The CDR3 length is 14 residues. The V gene end was trimmed by 7 bases and the J gene end by 3 bases; junction bases not matched to a gene: 4. From germline, CDR1 is MNHEY and CDR2 SVGAGI. This TCR was sampled from a woman between 50 and 59 years old in good health. The specimen sequenced was blood. The chain joins TRBV6-5 to TRBJ2-4; TRBD2 aligns across 9 bases. CDR3 sequence (DNA): TGTGCCAGCACAGCGGGGGGACTCAAAAACATTCAGTACTTC. Protein: CASTAGGLKNIQYF.